This T cell receptor (beta chain) came from a study of blood T cell repertoires in COVID-19. Clones were sequenced by immunoSEQ multiplex PCR, and TCRdb holds only the in-frame ones, with some missing. The sample holds about 100,000 clones, 69% seen once. The ends were cut back, 4 bases at V and 4 bases at J, with 8 bases in the middle. The CDR3 has 13 residues. Germline V CDR1 and CDR2: LGHDT, YNNKEL (reference sequence). V is TRBV3-1 (or the pseudogene TRBV3-2) and J is TRBJ1-5; D is undetermined. Sequenced: peripheral blood. The TCR originated in a man older than 75 with acute or convalescent COVID-19. The CDR3 sequence: CASSPSDNQPQHF. Written as DNA, the CDR3 is TGTGCCAGCAGCCCATCAGATAATCAGCCCCAGCATTTT.